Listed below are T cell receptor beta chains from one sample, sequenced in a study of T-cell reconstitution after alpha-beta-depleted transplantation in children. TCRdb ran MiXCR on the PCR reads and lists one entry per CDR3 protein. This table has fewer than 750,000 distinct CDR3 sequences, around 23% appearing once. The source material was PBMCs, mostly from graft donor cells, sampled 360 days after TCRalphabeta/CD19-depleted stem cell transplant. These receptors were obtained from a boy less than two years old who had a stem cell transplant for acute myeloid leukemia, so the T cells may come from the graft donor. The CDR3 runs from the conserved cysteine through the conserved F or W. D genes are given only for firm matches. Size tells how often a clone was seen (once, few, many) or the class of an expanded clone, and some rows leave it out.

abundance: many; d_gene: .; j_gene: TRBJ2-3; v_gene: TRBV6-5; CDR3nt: TGTGCCAGCAGTTATGGAGGGGGGGCCGTAAATACGCAGTATTTT; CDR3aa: CASSYGGGAVNTQYF
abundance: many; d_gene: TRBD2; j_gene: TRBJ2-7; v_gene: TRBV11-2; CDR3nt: TGTGCCAGCAGCTTCACCCTTCCACTACTAGCGGACCCCTACGAGCAGTACTTC; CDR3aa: CASSFTLPLLADPYEQYF
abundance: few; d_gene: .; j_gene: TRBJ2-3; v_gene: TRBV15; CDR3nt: TGTGCCACCAGCGGGGGGACGGTGAGGGCAGATACGCAGTATTTT; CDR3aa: CATSGGTVRADTQYF
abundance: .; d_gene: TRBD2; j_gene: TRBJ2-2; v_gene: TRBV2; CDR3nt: TGTGCCAGCAGTGGGACTAGCGGGGGCCCTTTCACCGGGGAGCTGTTTTTT; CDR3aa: CASSGTSGGPFTGELFF
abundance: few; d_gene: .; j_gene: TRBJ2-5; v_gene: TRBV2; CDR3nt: TGTGCCAGCAGTGACATCCGGGTTTCGGTGTTGGACCAAGAGACCCAGTACTTC; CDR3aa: CASSDIRVSVLDQETQYF
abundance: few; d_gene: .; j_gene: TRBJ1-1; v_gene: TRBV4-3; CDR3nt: TGCGCCAGCAGGCGGACAGATGTTAACACTGAAGCTTTCTTT; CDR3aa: CASRRTDVNTEAFF
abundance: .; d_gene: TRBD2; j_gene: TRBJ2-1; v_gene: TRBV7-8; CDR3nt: TGTGCCAGCAGCTTAGAGCCCGGGACTAGCTCCTACAATGAGCAGTTCTTC; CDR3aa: CASSLEPGTSSYNEQFF
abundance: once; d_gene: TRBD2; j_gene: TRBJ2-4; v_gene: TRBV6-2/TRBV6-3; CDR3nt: TGTGCCAGCAGTCAGGGGACTAGCGGGGGGCCGAGACTAGCCAAAAACATTCAGTACTTC; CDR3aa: CASSQGTSGGPRLAKNIQYF
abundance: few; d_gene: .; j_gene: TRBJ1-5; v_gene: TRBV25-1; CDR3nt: TGTGCCAGCAGTGAACCGGGGCTCGGTCAGCCCCAGCATTTT; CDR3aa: CASSEPGLGQPQHF
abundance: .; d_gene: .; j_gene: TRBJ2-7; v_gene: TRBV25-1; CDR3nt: TGTGCCAGCAGTGGCCGGGCGCCCCCATCCCACGAGCAGTACTTC; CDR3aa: CASSGRAPPSHEQYF
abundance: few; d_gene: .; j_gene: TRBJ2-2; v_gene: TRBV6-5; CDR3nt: TGTGCCAGCTCAACCGGGGGCGCCTGGACCGGGGAGCTGTTTTTT; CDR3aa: CASSTGGAWTGELFF
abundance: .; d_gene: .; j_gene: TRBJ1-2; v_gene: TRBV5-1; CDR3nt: TGCGCCAGCAGCTCGAGGGCAGGGGAACGTGGCTACACCTTC; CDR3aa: CASSSRAGERGYTF
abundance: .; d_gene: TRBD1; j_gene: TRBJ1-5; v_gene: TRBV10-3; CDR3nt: TGTGCCATCAGTGAGTCGAGGACAGGGGAACCGTATAGCAATCAGCCCCAGCATTTT; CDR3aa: CAISESRTGEPYSNQPQHF
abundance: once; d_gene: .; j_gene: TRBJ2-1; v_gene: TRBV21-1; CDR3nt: TGTGCCAGCAGCCATTTTGGCGGCTGGGGGTCCTACAATGAGCAGTTCTTC; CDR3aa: CASSHFGGWGSYNEQFF
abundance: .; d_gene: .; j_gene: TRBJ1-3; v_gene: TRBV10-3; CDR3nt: TGTGCCATCAGTGACCGCACCTCAAGCTCTGGAAACACCATATATTTT; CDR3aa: CAISDRTSSSGNTIYF
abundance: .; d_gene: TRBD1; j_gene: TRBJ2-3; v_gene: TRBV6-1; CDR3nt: TGTGCCAGCAGGAACGGACAGGGTACAGATACGCAGTATTTT; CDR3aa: CASRNGQGTDTQYF
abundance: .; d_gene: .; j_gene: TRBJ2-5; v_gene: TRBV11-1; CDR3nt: TGTGCCAGCAGCTTACAAGCCCACCGCCGACAAGAGACCCAGTACTTC; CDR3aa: CASSLQAHRRQETQYF
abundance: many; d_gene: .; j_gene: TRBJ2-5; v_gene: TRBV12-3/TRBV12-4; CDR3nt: TGTGCCAGCAGTCGTACACTCGGCGGCCAAGAGACCCAGTACTTC; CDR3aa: CASSRTLGGQETQYF
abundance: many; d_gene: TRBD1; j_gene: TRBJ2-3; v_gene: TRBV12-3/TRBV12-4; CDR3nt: TGTGCCAGCAGGTCGGACAGGAAAAACACAGATACGCAGTATTTT; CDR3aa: CASRSDRKNTDTQYF
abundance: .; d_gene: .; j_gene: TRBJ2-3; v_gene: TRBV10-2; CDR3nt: TGCGCCAGCAGGCGGGACAGCACAGATACGCAGTATTTT; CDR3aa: CASRRDSTDTQYF
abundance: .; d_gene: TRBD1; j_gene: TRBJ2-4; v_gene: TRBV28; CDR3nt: TGTGCCACTTCAGGGGGCGGTAAAAACATTCAGTACTTC; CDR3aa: CATSGGGKNIQYF
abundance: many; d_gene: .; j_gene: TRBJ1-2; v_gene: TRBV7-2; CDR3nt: .; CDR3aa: CASSPSVLAGYTF
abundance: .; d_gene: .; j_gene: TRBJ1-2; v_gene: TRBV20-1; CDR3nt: TGCAGTGCTAGGGGGACGAACTATGGCTACACCTTC; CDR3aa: CSARGTNYGYTF
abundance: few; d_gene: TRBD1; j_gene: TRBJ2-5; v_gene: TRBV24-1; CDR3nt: TGTGCCACCAGTGGTCTCGCCGGGACAGGAGAGGAGACCCAGTACTTC; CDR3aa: CATSGLAGTGEETQYF
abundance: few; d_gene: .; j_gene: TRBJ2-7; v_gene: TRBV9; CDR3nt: TGTGCCAGCAGCGTAGCTCCCTCAGCCTACGAGCAGTACTTC; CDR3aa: CASSVAPSAYEQYF
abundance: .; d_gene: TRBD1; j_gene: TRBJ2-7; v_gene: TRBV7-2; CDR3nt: TGTGCCAGCAGCCCCGACAGGGGAGCCCACGAGCAGTACTTC; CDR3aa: CASSPDRGAHEQYF
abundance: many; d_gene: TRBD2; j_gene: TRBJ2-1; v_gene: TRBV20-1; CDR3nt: TGCAGTGCTAGAGATTCCGATACTAGCGGGGCTACCTACAATGAGCAGTTCTTC; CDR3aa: CSARDSDTSGATYNEQFF
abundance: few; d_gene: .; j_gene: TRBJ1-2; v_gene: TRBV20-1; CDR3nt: TGCAGTGCTAGAGAGGCCGGCCGCTATGGCTACACCTTC; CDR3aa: CSAREAGRYGYTF
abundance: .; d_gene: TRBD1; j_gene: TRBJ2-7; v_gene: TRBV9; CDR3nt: TGTGCCAGCAGCTCCCGACAGGGGTTAACCCCCTCCTACGAGCAGTACTTC; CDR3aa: CASSSRQGLTPSYEQYF
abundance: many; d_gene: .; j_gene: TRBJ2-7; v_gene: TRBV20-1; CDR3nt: TGCAGTGCTAGTGAGGGGTCTCCCTACGAGCAGTACTTC; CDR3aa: CSASEGSPYEQYF
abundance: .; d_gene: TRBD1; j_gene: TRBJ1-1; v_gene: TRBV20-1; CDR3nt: TGCAGTGCTAGGTACAGGGGGAACACTGAAGCTTTCTTT; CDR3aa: CSARYRGNTEAFF
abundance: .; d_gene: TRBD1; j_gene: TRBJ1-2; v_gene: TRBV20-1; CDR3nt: TGCAGTGCTAGAGATTGGCGGGACAGCGCCTCTAACTATGGCTACACCTTC; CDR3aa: CSARDWRDSASNYGYTF
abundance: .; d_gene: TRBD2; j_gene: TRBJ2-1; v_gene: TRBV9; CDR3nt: TGTGCCAGCAGCGCAACCCTGACGGGACTAGCGGGGGTCGACTACAATGAGCAGTTCTTC; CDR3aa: CASSATLTGLAGVDYNEQFF
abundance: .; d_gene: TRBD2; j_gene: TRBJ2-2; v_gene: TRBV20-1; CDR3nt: TGCAGTGCTAGAGATCGGACTAGCGGGGGGGTCAACACCGGGGAGCTGTTTTTT; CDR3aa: CSARDRTSGGVNTGELFF
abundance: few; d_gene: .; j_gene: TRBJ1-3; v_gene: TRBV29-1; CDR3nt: TGCAGCGTTGCAGGTTTGAGCTCTGGAAACACCATATATTTT; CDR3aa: CSVAGLSSGNTIYF
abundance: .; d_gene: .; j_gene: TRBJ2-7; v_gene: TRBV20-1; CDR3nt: TGCAGTGCGGGGGGATTTTACGCCTACGAGCAGTACTTC; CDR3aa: CSAGGFYAYEQYF
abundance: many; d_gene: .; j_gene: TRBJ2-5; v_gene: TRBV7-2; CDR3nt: TGTGCCAGCAGCCCGAGGCGACGAGAGACCCAGTACTTC; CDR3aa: CASSPRRRETQYF
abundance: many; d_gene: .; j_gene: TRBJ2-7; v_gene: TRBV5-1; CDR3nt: TGCGCCAGCAGCCCAAGGGTGTCAGGGGGGGGTGTCGAGCCCTACGAGCAGTACTTC; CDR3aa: CASSPRVSGGGVEPYEQYF
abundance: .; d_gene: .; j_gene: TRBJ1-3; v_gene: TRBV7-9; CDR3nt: TGTGCCAGCACCACTACCACCCAAAAAAGAAACACCATATATTTT; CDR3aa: CASTTTTQKRNTIYF
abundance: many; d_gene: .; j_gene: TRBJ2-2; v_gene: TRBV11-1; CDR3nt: TGTGCCAGCAGCCCCAGCCGGGGGACAGGAAGACTAGCGATTAGCACCGGGGAGCTGTTTTTT; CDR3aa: CASSPSRGTGRLAISTGELFF
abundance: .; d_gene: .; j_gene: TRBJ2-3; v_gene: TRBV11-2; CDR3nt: TGTGCCAGCAGCCGGAGGGGGGGGACCACAGATACGCAGTATTTT; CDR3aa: CASSRRGGTTDTQYF
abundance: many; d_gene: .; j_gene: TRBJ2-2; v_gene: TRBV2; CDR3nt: TGTGCCAGCAGTGAATACTACAGTGTGAACACCGGGGAGCTGTTTTTT; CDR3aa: CASSEYYSVNTGELFF
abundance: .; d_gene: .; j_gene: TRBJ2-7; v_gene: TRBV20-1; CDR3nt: TGCAGTGCTTCTCCCCCCTCGGAGGGGGCCTACGAGCAGTACTTC; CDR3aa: CSASPPSEGAYEQYF
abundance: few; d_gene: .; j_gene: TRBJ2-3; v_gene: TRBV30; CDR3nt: TGTGCCTGGAGCAGTGGGCCGGGAGATACGCAGTATTTT; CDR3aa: CAWSSGPGDTQYF
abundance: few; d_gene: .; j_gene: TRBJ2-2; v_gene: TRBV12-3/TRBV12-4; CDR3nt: TGTGCCAGCTCCCCTTGGGGTGACACCGGGGAGCTGTTTTTT; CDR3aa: CASSPWGDTGELFF
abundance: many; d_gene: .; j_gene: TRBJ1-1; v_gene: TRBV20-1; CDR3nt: TGCAGTGCTAGGGGGGGGGCGGGCACTGAAGCTTTCTTT; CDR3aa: CSARGGAGTEAFF
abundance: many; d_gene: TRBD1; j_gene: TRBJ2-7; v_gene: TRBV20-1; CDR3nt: TGCAGTGCTAGTGAAACAACAGGGGACGGCCTCGGACAGTACTTC; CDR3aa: CSASETTGDGLGQYF
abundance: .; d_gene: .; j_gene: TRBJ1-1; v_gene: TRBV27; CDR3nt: TGTGCCAGCAGGGCCAAAGGGCTAAACACTGAAGCTTTCTTT; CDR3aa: CASRAKGLNTEAFF
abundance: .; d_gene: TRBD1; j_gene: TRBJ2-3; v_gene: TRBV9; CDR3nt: TGTGCCAGCAGCGTAGTGGGACAGACGCTGGATACGCAGTATTTT; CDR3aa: CASSVVGQTLDTQYF